This entry is about one T cell receptor beta chain. Researchers took RNA transcripts and amplified the TCR beta CDR3 regions from them. First-round RT-PCR with HTBI primers amplified the TCR CDR3 region. MiXCR, applied by TCRdb to the multiplex PCR reads, yields one record per CDR3 protein. This sample has hundreds of thousands of distinct CDR3 sequences, with around an eighth found just once. The data belong to a study of T cells in Graves' hyperthyroidism and ophthalmopathy. This CDR3 has 16 amino acids. Germline V gene lookup returns CDR1 SGHAT and CDR2 FQNNGV. V lost 5 bases to trimming and J lost 10 bases; unmatched junction nucleotides: 14.

This receptor was obtained from a man aged 50-59 years with Graves' ophthalmopathy. The genes are TRBV11-2 and TRBJ2-1, with 10 bases that match TRBD2. The sample taken for sequencing was blood. The CDR3 DNA reads as TGTGCCAGCAGCCAAAACCCCGCTAGCGGGAGAGGGGAGCAGTTCTTC. It encodes CASSQNPASGRGEQFF. Complete variable domain (other parts from reference TRBV11-2 and TRBJ2-1): EAGVAQSPRYKIIEKRQSVAFWCNPISGHATLYWYQQILGQGPKLLIQFQNNGVVDDSQLPKDRFSAERLKGVDSTLKIQPAKLEDSAVYLCASSQNPASGRGEQFFGPGTRLTVL.